This TCR beta chain was obtained from a study of shared clonotypes between healthy human individuals. To note about this clone: Antigen specificity is unknown.

Genomic DNA of every subset was divided equally among multiple immunoSEQ plates. Method: immunoSEQ multiplex PCR; TCRdb's copy keeps in-frame clones and lacks some. The sample includes 550,000 to 750,000 clones, around 95% of them seen just once. Naive CD8 cells were CD45RO-negative, positively selected for CCR7, excluding terminally differentiated effector memory CD45RA+ cells. The donors were all Caucasian adults (living in Nashville, Tennessee). The V and J ends lost 7 bases and 3 bases respectively, with 7 bases between them. The CDR3 length is 11 residues. The germline V gene encodes CDR1 MNHEY and CDR2 SVGAGI. Study-level results: Though the depth was large, rarefaction showed that sorted-subset sequencing was incomplete. Among the subsets, naive ones generally showed larger estimated richness than memory ones.

This sequence joins TRBV6-5 and TRBJ2-7; TRBD2 is a possible D gene (6 bases). The sample comprised naive CD8+ T cells sorted from blood. The source of this sequence is a young woman in good health. The CDR3, as DNA: TGTGCCAGCATTAGCGGCTACGAGCAGTACTTC. Amino acids: CASISGYEQYF.